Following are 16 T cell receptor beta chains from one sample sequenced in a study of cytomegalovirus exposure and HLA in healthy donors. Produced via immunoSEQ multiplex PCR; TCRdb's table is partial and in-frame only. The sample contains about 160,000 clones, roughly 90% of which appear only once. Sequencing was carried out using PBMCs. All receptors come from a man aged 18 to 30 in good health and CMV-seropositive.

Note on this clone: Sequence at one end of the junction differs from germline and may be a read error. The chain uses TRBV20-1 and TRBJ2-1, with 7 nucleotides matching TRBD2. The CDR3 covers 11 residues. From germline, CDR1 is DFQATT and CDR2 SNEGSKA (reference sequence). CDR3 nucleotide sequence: TGCAGTGCTAGCAACGGACTAGGGGTGGTCTTC. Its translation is CSASNGLGVVF.

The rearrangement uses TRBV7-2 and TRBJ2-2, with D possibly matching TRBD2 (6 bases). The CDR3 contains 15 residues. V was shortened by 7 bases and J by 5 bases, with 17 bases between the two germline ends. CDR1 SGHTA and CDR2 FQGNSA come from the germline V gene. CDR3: CASNFLAAGTGELFF. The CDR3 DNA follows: TGTGCCAGCAACTTCTTGGCCGCGGGGACCGGGGAGCTGTTTTTT.

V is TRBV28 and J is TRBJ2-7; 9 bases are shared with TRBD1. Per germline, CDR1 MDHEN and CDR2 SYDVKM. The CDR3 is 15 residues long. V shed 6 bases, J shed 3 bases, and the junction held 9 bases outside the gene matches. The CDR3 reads CASSPPGTGYYEQYF. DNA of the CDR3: TGTGCCAGCAGCCCCCCCGGGACAGGGTACTACGAGCAGTACTTC.

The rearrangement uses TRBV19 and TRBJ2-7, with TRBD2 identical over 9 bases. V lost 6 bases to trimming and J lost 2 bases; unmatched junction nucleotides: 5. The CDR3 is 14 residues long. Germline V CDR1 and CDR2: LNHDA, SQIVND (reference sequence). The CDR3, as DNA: TGTGCCAGTAGCCTCGGACTAGCGACCTACGAGCAGTACTTC. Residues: CASSLGLATYEQYF.

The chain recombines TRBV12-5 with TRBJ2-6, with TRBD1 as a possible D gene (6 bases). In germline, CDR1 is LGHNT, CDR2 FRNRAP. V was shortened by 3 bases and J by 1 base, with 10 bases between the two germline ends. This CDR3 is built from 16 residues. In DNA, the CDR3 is TGTGCTAGTGGTTTTAGGGGGTATTCTGGGGCCAACGTCCTGACTTTC. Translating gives CASGFRGYSGANVLTF.

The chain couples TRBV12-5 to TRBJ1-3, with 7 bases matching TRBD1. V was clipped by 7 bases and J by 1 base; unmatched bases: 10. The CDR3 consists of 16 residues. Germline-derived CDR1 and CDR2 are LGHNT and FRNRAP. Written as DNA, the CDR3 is TGTGCTAGTGCCCTGGTTGTACAGGGGTCTGGAAACACCATATATTTT. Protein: CASALVVQGSGNTIYF.

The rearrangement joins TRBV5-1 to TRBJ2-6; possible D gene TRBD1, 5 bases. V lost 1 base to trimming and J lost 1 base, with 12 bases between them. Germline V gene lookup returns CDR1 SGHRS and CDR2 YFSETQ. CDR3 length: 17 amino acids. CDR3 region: CASSLPGQRSGANVLTF. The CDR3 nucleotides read TGCGCCAGCAGCTTGCCAGGGCAAAGATCTGGGGCCAACGTCCTGACTTTC.

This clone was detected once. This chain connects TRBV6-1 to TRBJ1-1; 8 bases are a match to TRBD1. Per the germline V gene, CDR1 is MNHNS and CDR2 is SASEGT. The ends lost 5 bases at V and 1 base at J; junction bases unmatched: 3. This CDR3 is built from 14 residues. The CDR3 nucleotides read TGTGCCAGCAGTTTGGACAGGGAGAACACTGAAGCTTTCTTT. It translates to CASSLDRENTEAFF.

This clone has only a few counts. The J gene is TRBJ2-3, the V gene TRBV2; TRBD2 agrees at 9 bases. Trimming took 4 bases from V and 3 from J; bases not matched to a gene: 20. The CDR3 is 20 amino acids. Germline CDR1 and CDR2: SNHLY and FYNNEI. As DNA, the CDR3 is TGTGCCAGCAGTGGGAAGGTGGAGGGGTTGGCTAGCGGGACGACAGATACGCAGTATTTT. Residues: CASSGKVEGLASGTTDTQYF.

CDR3 sequence reads: CASSLAWQNQPQHF. CDR3 DNA sequence: TGTGCCAGCAGCTTGGCTTGGCAAAATCAGCCCCAGCATTTT. J is TRBJ1-5 and V is TRBV6-1; D ambiguous. In germline, CDR1 is MNHNS, CDR2 SASEGT. The CDR3 consists of 14 residues. The V end lost 6 bases, the J end lost 4 bases, and 13 bases lay between the germline ends.

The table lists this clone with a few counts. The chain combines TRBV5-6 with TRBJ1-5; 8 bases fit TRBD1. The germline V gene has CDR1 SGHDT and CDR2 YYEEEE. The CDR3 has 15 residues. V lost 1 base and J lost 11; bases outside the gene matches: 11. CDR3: CASSLTGGTAIAQHF. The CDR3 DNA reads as TGTGCCAGCAGCTTGACAGGGGGGACTGCTATTGCCCAGCATTTT. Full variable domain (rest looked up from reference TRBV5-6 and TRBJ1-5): DAGVTQSPTHLIKTRGQQVTLRCSPKSGHDTVSWYQQALGQGPQFIFQYYEEEERQRGNFPDRFSGHQFPNYSSELNVNALLLGDSALYLCASSLTGGTAIAQHFGDGTRLSIL.

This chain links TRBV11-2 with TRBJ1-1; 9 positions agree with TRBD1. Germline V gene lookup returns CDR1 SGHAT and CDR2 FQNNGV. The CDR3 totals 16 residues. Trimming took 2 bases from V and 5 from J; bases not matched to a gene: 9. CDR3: CASSLNPGQGITEAFF. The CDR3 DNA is TGTGCCAGCAGCTTAAATCCGGGACAGGGAATAACTGAAGCTTTCTTT.

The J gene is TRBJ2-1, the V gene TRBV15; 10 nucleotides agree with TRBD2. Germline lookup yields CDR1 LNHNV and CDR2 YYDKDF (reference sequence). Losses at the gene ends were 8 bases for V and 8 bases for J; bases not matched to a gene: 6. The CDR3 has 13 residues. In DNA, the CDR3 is TGTGCCACCTCCGGGACTAGCGACCATGAGCAGTTCTTC. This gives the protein CATSGTSDHEQFF.

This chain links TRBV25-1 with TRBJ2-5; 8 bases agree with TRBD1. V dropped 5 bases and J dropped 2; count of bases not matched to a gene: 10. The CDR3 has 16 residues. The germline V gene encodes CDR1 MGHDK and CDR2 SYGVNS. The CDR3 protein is CASSPEDRGGQETQYF. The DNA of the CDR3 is TGTGCCAGCAGTCCGGAAGACAGGGGTGGACAAGAGACCCAGTACTTC.

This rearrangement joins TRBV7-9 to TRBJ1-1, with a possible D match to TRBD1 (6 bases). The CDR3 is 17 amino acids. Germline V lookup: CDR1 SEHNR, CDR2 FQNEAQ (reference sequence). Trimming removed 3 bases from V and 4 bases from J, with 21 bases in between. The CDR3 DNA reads TGTGCCAGCAGCTTCTTTGGGGGCCGTCGGGTTAGCACTGAAGCTTTCTTT. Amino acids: CASSFFGGRRVSTEAFF.

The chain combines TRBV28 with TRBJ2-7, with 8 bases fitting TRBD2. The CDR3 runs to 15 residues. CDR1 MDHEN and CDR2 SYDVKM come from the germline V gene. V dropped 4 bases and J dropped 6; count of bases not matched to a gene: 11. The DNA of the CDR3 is TGTGCCAGCAGTTCCGCCGAAGGACTAGCCCGCGAGCAGTACTTC. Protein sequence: CASSSAEGLAREQYF.